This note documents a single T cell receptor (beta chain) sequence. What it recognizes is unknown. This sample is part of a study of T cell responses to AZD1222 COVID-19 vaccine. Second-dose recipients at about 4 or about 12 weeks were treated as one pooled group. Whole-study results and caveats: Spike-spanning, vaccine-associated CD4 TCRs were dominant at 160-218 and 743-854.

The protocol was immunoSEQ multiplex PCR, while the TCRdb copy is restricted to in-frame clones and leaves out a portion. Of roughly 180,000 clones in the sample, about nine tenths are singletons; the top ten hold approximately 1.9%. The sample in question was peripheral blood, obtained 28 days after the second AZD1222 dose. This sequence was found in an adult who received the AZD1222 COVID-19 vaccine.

The CDR3 DNA follows: TGTGCCAGCAGCCGACACTTTAGCGGGAGGGCCGTATCCGCCGAGCAGTACTTC. Protein product: CASSRHFSGRAVSAEQYF. The V gene is TRBV5-4, the J gene TRBJ2-7, with TRBD2 matching over 11 bases. There are 18 residues in the CDR3. The junction had 18 bases not matched to a gene; V was cut back by 4 bases and J by 6 bases. The germline V gene encodes CDR1 SGHNT and CDR2 YYREEE (reference sequence).